Listed below are T cell receptor beta chains from one sample, sequenced in a study of blood T cells in healthy people across ages. TCRdb re-derived calls from the 5' RACE reads in MiXCR, one entry per CDR3 protein. In the table there are 1.5 million or so distinct CDR3 sequences, approximately 43% of which are singletons. The material sequenced was blood. The receptors were sampled from a young woman in good health. Each CDR3 is given with its conserved first and last residue. Fields, in order: V gene, J gene, clone size, D gene, CDR3 DNA, CDR3 protein. A D gene is named only where the DNA matches it firmly. Clone size is not always given. Where it is, it says once, few, many or a class for expanded clones.

TRBV29-1	TRBJ2-2	few	.	TGCAGCGTTCGACCGGGGCCGAACACCGGGGAGCTGTTTTTT	CSVRPGPNTGELFF
TRBV7-2	TRBJ2-5	.	.	TGTGCCAGCAGCCTAGGGTTTAGACAAGAGACCCAGTACTTC	CASSLGFRQETQYF
TRBV6-5	TRBJ2-1	.	.	TGTGCCAGCAGTTTAGGCCCGCGACTCAATGAGCAGTTCTTC	CASSLGPRLNEQFF
TRBV4-1	TRBJ1-2	few	.	TGCGCCAGCAGCCATGCCTCGGGGGGACGGTACTATGGCTACACCTTC	CASSHASGGRYYGYTF
TRBV12-3/TRBV12-4	TRBJ1-5	few	TRBD1	TGTGCCAGCAGTTTAGGGACAGGGGGGACTCAGCCCCAGCATTTT	CASSLGTGGTQPQHF
TRBV11-3	TRBJ2-1	few	.	TGTGCCAGCAGCCCGACGGGGTCTGAGCAGTTCTTC	CASSPTGSEQFF
TRBV4-3	TRBJ2-3	many	.	TGCGCCAGCAGCCGACGCCAGGGTTCCACAGATACGCAGTATTTT	CASSRRQGSTDTQYF
TRBV6-1	TRBJ2-5	.	.	TGTGCCAGCAGTGGGGGGAACTCGGGACCCTCGGTGGTTGAGGCCCAGTACTTC	CASSGGNSGPSVVEAQYF
TRBV7-6	TRBJ2-1	few	TRBD1	TGTGCCAGCAGCTTAAGAGTTAAGGGACAGGGGGGAGGCGGGCCGTACAATGAGCAGTTCTTC	CASSLRVKGQGGGGPYNEQFF
TRBV4-3	TRBJ2-1	.	.	TGCGCCAGCAGCCAGCGGACAAACCAACGTTCGCAGTTCTTC	CASSQRTNQRSQFF
TRBV20-1	TRBJ1-5	few	.	TGCAGTGCTAGGGGACGCAGACAGGATAGCAATCAGCCCCAGCATTTT	CSARGRRQDSNQPQHF
TRBV20-1	TRBJ2-1	many	TRBD2	TGCAGTGCTCGGACTAGCGGAACATACAATGAGCAGTTCTTC	CSARTSGTYNEQFF
TRBV20-1	TRBJ1-1	.	TRBD1	TGCAGTGCGGAGGGACAGTTGAACACTGAAGCTTTCTTT	CSAEGQLNTEAFF
TRBV10-3	TRBJ1-2	.	.	TGTGCCATCAGTGCGGTGGGGAACTATGGCTACACCTTC	CAISAVGNYGYTF
TRBV5-1	TRBJ1-1	.	.	TGCGCCAGCACGCAGGGGTTGGTTGACACTGAAGCTTTCTTT	CASTQGLVDTEAFF
TRBV20-1	TRBJ1-5	.	.	TGCAGTGCTAGGGGGGCGCCTAGCAATCAGCCCCAGCATTTT	CSARGAPSNQPQHF
TRBV30	TRBJ1-2	.	.	TGTGCCTGGAGTGAACAGGCAAACTATGGCTACACCTTC	CAWSEQANYGYTF
TRBV10-3	TRBJ1-1	few	TRBD1	TGTGCCATCAGTGATCCAGACAGGGGATATCGCACTGAAGCTTTCTTT	CAISDPDRGYRTEAFF
TRBV7-2	TRBJ2-7	.	TRBD2	TGTGCCAGCAGCTTACTAGCGGTGACCTACGAGCAGTACTTC	CASSLLAVTYEQYF
TRBV5-1	TRBJ2-5	few	.	TGCGCCAGCTCCCCAAACGGGTACCAAGAGACCCAGTACTTC	CASSPNGYQETQYF
TRBV4-1	TRBJ1-2	.	.	TGCGCCAGCAGCCAAGGTGTCCATGGCTACACCTTC	CASSQGVHGYTF
TRBV29-1	TRBJ2-3	.	.	TGCAGCGTTGTCAGGCGGAGGGGGTGGGATACGCAGTATTTT	CSVVRRRGWDTQYF
TRBV6-6	TRBJ2-3	few	TRBD2	TGTGCCAGCAGTTACTCAGCGGGGCCGGGGGATACGCAGTATTTT	CASSYSAGPGDTQYF
TRBV4-1	TRBJ1-2	.	TRBD1	TGCGCCAGCAGCCAAGACCCCTCTCTGACAGGGGTTTTCGGCGGCTACACCTTC	CASSQDPSLTGVFGGYTF
TRBV7-2	TRBJ2-4	.	.	TGTGCCAGCAGCTTAGCGACGGTCAATGAGCAGTACTTC	CASSLATVNEQYF
TRBV7-9	TRBJ2-5	few	.	TGTGCCAATTACCGGCTAGCGTCCCACCTAGGCGAGACCCAGTACTTC	CANYRLASHLGETQYF
TRBV4-3	TRBJ2-2	.	.	TGCGCCAGCAGCCAAGAGCGTGTCGCGACCGGGGAGCTGTTTTTT	CASSQERVATGELFF
TRBV27	TRBJ2-1	few	TRBD2	TGTGCCAGCCGACTTAGCGCGGGGGCCTACAATGAGCAGTTCTTC	CASRLSAGAYNEQFF
TRBV29-1	TRBJ2-7	few	TRBD2	TGCAGCGTTGTTTTGGCGGGAGGAGTCTACGAGCAGTACTTC	CSVVLAGGVYEQYF
TRBV7-6	TRBJ1-5	.	.	TGTGCCAGCAGCGCCCAGGGCGTCGCGGGGCCCCAGCATTTT	CASSAQGVAGPQHF
TRBV12-3/TRBV12-4	TRBJ2-3	.	.	TGTGCCAGCAGTTCTCATGGGGCGGGCGGGTCTAGCACAGATACGCAGTATTTT	CASSSHGAGGSSTDTQYF
TRBV29-1	TRBJ2-7	few	.	TGCAGCGTTGAATGGGCAGGGGAGCTTTTGGGCGAGCAGTACTTC	CSVEWAGELLGEQYF
TRBV15	TRBJ1-2	.	TRBD1	TGTGCCACCAGCGATACGACAGGGACTCGGGACTATGGCTACACCTTC	CATSDTTGTRDYGYTF
TRBV25-1	TRBJ2-1	.	.	TGTGCCAGCAGTGAATCCCGACGCTTTCCATTGAATGAGCAGTTCTTC	CASSESRRFPLNEQFF
TRBV3-1	TRBJ1-2	.	.	TGTGCCAGCAGCCCCCTTATAGAGGGGACCCGCTATGGCTACACCTTC	CASSPLIEGTRYGYTF
TRBV18	TRBJ2-5	.	.	TGTGCCAGCTCCACTGGGAGCAATGCGGTAGTAGAGACCCAGTACTTC	CASSTGSNAVVETQYF
TRBV15	TRBJ1-4	few	.	TGTGCCACCAGCAGAGTAGGCATCTCGGGGGAAAAACTGTTTTTT	CATSRVGISGEKLFF
TRBV20-1	TRBJ1-4	.	.	TGCAGTGCTATTCCGGGACACACTAATGAAAAACTGTTTTTT	CSAIPGHTNEKLFF
TRBV28	TRBJ1-5	.	.	TGTGCCAGCAGCTCGTCCGGGATCTATAGCAATCAGCCCCAGCATTTT	CASSSSGIYSNQPQHF
TRBV9	TRBJ2-4	few	TRBD1	TGTGCCAGCAGCCCTCCAAGACGACAGGGGCGAAACATTCAGTACTTC	CASSPPRRQGRNIQYF
TRBV27	TRBJ2-7	few	.	TGTGCCAGCAGTTTATGGTCCTCGGGACAAAAGTACGAGCAGTACTTC	CASSLWSSGQKYEQYF
TRBV12-5	TRBJ2-4	few	.	TGTGCTAGTGGTTTGGACCGGGCCAACATTCAGTACTTC	CASGLDRANIQYF
TRBV29-1	TRBJ2-2	.	TRBD1	TGCAGCGTCCGCGGGTACAGGGGGCGAGCCGGGGAGCTGTTTTTT	CSVRGYRGRAGELFF
TRBV6-5	TRBJ1-1	.	.	TGTGCCAGCAGTTACTCGTCGACCGTGAACACTGAAGCTTTCTTT	CASSYSSTVNTEAFF
TRBV7-9	TRBJ2-7	.	TRBD1	TGTGCCAGCAGCTTAGGTCTTGGGACAGGGCCCTACGAGCAGTACTTC	CASSLGLGTGPYEQYF
TRBV12-3/TRBV12-4	TRBJ2-5	once	TRBD2	TGTGCCAGCAGTCTGCTAGGGACTAGCGGAAGATCAGGCTGGACCCAGTACTTC	CASSLLGTSGRSGWTQYF
TRBV20-1	TRBJ1-3	.	TRBD1	TGCAGTGCGACGGGACAGGACTCTGGAAACACCATATATTTT	CSATGQDSGNTIYF
TRBV7-9	TRBJ2-5	.	TRBD2	TGTGCCAGCAGCCCCGGGCTAGCGGTTAGAGAGACCCAGTACTTC	CASSPGLAVRETQYF
TRBV11-1	TRBJ2-7	.	.	TGTGCCAGCAGCAAATTCGACGAGCAGTACTTC	CASSKFDEQYF
TRBV6-1	TRBJ1-2	few	.	TGTGCCAGCAGTGACCCTGCGTATGGCTACACCTTC	CASSDPAYGYTF
TRBV21-1	TRBJ2-1	.	.	TGTGCCAGCGACTCACCTTCCGGGACAGGGGAACAGTTCTTC	CASDSPSGTGEQFF